This T cell receptor beta chain was recorded in a study of T-cell reconstitution after alpha-beta-depleted transplantation in children. This clonotype has only a few counts. Library preparation (for TCRbeta) was performed with unique molecular identifiers. TCRdb redid the calling of the PCR reads with MiXCR, one entry per CDR3 protein. Seen here are approximately 510,000 distinct CDR3 sequences, 18% observed once, and the top ten hold over 3%. V lost 4 bases, J lost 1 base, and 6 bases stayed unmatched. This CDR3 contains 17 residues. Germline lookup yields CDR1 WSHSY and CDR2 SAAADI. The receptor was isolated from a human donor who donated a stem cell graft to a child with acute lymphoblastic leukemia. The sequenced sample was PBMCs from the stem cell graft donor, obtained from the stem cell graft. The rearrangement uses TRBV10-2 and TRBJ2-2; 10 positions match TRBD2. As DNA, the CDR3 is TGCGCCAGCAGTGCACGGACTAGCGGAGGGAACACCGGGGAGCTGTTTTTT. Its translation is CASSARTSGGNTGELFF.